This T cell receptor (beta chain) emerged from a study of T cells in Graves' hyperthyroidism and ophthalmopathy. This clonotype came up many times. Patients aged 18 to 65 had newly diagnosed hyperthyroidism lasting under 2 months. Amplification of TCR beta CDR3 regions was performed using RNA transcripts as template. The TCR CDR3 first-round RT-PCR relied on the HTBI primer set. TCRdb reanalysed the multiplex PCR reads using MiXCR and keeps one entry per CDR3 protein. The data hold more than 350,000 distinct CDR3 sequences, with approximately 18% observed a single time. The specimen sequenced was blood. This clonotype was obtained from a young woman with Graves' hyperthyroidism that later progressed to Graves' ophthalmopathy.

The DNA for the CDR3 is TGTGCCAGCAAGACCGGTACAGGGGTGAATGAGCAGTTCTTC. Translating gives CASKTGTGVNEQFF. The V call is TRBV28, the J call TRBJ2-1; 7 nucleotides match TRBD1. Germline V CDR1 and CDR2: MDHEN, SYDVKM. The CDR3 length is 14 residues. The V gene end was trimmed by 7 bases and the J gene end by 7 bases; junction bases not matched to a gene: 10. Together with reference TRBV28 and TRBJ2-1, the CDR3 gives the full variable domain: DVKVTQSSRYLVKRTGEKVFLECVQDMDHENMFWYRQDPGLGLRLIYFSYDVKMKEKGDIPEGYSVSREKKERFSLILESASTNQTSMYLCASKTGTGVNEQFFGPGTRLTVL.